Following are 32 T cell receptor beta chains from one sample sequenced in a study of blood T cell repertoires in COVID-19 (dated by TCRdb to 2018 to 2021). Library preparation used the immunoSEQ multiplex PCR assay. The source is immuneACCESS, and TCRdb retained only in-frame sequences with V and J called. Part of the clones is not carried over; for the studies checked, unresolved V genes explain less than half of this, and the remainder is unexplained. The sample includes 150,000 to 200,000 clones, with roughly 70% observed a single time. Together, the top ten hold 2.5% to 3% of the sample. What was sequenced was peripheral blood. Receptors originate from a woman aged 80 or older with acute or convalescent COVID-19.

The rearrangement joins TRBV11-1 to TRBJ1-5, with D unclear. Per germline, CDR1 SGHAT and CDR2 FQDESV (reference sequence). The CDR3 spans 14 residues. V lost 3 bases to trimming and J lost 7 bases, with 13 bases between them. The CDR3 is CASSLTGTGQPQHF. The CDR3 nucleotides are TGTGCCAGCAGCTTGACTGGAACGGGACAGCCCCAGCATTTT.

The CDR3, as DNA: TGTGCCAGCACCATATACTCAGGGGACATTCAGTACTTC. This gives the protein CASTIYSGDIQYF. The chain recombines TRBV5-6 with TRBJ2-4, with D tentatively TRBD1 (6 bases). This CDR3 comprises 13 residues. Germline-derived CDR1 and CDR2 are SGHDT and YYEEEE. The V gene lost 6 bases and the J gene lost 8 bases, with 15 bases spanning the gap.

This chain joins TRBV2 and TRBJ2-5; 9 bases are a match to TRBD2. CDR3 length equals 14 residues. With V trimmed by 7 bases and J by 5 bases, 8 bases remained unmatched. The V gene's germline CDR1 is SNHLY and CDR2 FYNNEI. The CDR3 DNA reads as TGTGCCAGCACCTTGCGGGAGGGCCGGGAGACCCAGTACTTC. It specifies CASTLREGRETQYF.

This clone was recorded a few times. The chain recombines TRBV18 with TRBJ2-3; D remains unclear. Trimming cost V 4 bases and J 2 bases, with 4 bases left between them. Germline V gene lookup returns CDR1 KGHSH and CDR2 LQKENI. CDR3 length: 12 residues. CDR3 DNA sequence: TGTGCCAGCTCACTATACACAGATACGCAGTATTTT. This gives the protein CASSLYTDTQYF.

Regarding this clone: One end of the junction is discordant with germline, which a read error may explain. CDR3: CASSQEHTGANVLTF. The CDR3 coding sequence is TGTGCCAGCAGTCAAGAACATACTGGGGCCAACGTCCTGACTTTC. The chain uses TRBV3-1 (or the pseudogene TRBV3-2) and TRBJ2-6; D remains unclear. The CDR3 has 15 residues. Germline V gives CDR1 LGHDT, CDR2 YNNKEL (reference sequence).

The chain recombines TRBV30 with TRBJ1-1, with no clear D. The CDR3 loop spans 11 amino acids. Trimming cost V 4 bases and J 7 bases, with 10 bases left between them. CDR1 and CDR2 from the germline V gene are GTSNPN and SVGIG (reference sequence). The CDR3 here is CAWKMGSEAFF. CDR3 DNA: TGTGCCTGGAAGATGGGCAGTGAAGCTTTCTTT.

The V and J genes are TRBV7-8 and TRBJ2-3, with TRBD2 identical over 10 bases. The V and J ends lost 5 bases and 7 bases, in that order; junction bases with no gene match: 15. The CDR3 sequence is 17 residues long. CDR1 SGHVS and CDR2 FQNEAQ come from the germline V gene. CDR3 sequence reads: CASSPDLYSGRRNTQYF. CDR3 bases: TGTGCCAGCAGCCCCGACCTCTATAGCGGGAGGCGAAATACGCAGTATTTT.

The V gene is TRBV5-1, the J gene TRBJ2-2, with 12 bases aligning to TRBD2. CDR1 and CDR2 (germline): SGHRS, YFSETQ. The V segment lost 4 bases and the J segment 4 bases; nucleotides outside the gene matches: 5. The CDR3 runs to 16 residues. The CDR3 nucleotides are TGCGCCAGCAGCATTGCTAGCGGGAGGGCCACCGGGGAGCTGTTTTTT. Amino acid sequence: CASSIASGRATGELFF.

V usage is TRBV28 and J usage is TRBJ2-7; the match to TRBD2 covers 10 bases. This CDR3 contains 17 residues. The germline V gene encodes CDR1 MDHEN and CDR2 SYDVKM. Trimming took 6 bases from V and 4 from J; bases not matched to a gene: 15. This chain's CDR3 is CASSPPSGLATIYEQYF. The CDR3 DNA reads TGTGCCAGCAGCCCCCCCTCGGGACTAGCGACAATATACGAGCAGTACTTC.

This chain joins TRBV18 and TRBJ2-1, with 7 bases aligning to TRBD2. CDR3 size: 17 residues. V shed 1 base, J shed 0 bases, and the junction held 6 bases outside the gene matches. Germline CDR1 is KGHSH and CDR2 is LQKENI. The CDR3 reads CASSPLPLASSYNEQFF. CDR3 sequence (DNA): TGTGCCAGCTCACCACTGCCACTAGCGTCCTCCTACAATGAGCAGTTCTTC.

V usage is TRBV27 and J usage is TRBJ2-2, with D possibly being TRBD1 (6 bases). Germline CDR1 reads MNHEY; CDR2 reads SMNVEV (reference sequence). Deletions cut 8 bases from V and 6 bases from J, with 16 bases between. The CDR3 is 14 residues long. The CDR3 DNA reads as TGTGCCAGCCATCAAGGACAGAGGGCCGGGGAGCTGTTTTTT. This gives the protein CASHQGQRAGELFF.

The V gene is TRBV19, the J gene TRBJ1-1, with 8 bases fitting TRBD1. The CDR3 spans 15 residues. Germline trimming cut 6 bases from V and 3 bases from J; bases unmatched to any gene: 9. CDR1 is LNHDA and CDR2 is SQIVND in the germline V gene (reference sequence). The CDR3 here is CASSSQGASHTEAFF. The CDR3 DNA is TGTGCCAGTAGCAGTCAGGGGGCCAGCCACACTGAAGCTTTCTTT.

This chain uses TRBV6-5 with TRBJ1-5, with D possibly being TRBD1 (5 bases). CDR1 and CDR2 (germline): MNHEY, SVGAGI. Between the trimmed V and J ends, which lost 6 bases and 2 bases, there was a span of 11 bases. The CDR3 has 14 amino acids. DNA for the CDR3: TGTGCCAGCAGGGACATTCAAGGCAATCAGCCCCAGCATTTT. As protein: CASRDIQGNQPQHF.

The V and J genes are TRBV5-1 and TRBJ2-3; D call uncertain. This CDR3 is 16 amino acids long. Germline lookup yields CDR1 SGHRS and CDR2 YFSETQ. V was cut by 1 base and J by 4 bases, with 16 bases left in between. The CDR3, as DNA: TGCGCCAGCAGCTTGAATGCCTGGCTAGGAGCAGATACGCAGTATTTT. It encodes CASSLNAWLGADTQYF. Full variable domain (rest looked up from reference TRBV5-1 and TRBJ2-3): KAGVTQTPRYLIKTRGQQVTLSCSPISGHRSVSWYQQTPGQGLQFLFEYFSETQRNKGNFPGRFSGRQFSNSRSEMNVSTLELGDSALYLCASSLNAWLGADTQYFGPGTRLTVL.

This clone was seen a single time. The CDR3 protein is CATSRVEILLPNYGYTF. CDR3 nucleotides: TGTGCCACCAGCAGAGTGGAGATATTATTGCCTAACTATGGCTACACCTTC. The genes are TRBV15 and TRBJ1-2; no reliable D call. Trimming took 1 base from V and 0 from J, leaving 15 bases between them. This CDR3 contains 17 residues. Germline CDR1 LNHNV, CDR2 YYDKDF (reference sequence).

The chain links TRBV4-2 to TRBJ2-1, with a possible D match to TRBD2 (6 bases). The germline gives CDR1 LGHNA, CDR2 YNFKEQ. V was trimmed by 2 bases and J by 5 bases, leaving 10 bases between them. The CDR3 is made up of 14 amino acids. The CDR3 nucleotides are TGTGCCAGCAGCCAACAGGGCGGGGACAATGAGCAGTTCTTC. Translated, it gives CASSQQGGDNEQFF.

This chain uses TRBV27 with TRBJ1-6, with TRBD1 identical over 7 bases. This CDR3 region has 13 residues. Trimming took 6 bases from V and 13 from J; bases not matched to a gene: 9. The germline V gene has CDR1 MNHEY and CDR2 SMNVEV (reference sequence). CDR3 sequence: CASRQGSFSPLHF. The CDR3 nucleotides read TGTGCCAGCAGACAGGGGTCCTTTTCGCCCCTCCACTTT.

The CDR3 DNA is TGTGCCAGCAGCGCTAGCGGGAGTTACGATGAGCAGTTCTTC. Amino acids: CASSASGSYDEQFF. This chain links TRBV9 with TRBJ2-1, with TRBD2 matching over 10 bases. This CDR3 region has 14 residues. Per germline, CDR1 SGDLS and CDR2 YYNGEE. The junction had 5 bases not matched to a gene; V was cut back by 3 bases and J by 8 bases. The full variable domain, with the rest looked up from reference TRBV9 and TRBJ2-1, is DSGVTQTPKHLITATGQRVTLRCSPRSGDLSVYWYQQSLDQGLQFLIQYYNGEERAKGNILERFSAQQFPDLHSELNLSSLELGDSALYFCASSASGSYDEQFFGPGTRLTVL.

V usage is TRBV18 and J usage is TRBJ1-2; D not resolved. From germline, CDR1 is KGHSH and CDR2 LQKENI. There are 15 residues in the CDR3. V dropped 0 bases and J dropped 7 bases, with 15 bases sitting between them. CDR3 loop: CASSPPTREARGYTF. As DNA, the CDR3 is TGTGCCAGCTCACCACCTACGAGGGAAGCCCGTGGCTACACCTTC. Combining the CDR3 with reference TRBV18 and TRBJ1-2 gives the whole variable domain NAGVMQNPRHLVRRRGQEARLRCSPMKGHSHVYWYRQLPEEGLKFMVYLQKENIIDESGMPKERFSAEFPKEGPSILRIQQVVRGDSAAYFCASSPPTREARGYTFGSGTRLTVV.

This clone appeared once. The CDR3: CASSVHPGLAGSGELFF. The CDR3 bases are TGTGCCAGCAGCGTGCATCCGGGACTAGCGGGATCCGGGGAGCTGTTTTTT. The genes are TRBV9 and TRBJ2-2; TRBD2 matches at 13 bases. CDR1 is SGDLS and CDR2 is YYNGEE in the germline V gene. V dropped 2 bases and J dropped 6; count of bases not matched to a gene: 7. The CDR3 covers 17 residues. The full variable domain, with the rest looked up from reference TRBV9 and TRBJ2-2, is DSGVTQTPKHLITATGQRVTLRCSPRSGDLSVYWYQQSLDQGLQFLIQYYNGEERAKGNILERFSAQQFPDLHSELNLSSLELGDSALYFCASSVHPGLAGSGELFFGEGSRLTVL.

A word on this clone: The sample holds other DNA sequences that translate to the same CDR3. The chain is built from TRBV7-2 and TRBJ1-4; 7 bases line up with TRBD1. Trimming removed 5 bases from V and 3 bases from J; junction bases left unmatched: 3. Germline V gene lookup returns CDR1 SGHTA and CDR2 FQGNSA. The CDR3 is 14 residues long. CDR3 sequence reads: CASSPGTANEKLFF. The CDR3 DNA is TGTGCCAGCAGCCCCGGGACAGCTAATGAAAAACTGTTTTTT.

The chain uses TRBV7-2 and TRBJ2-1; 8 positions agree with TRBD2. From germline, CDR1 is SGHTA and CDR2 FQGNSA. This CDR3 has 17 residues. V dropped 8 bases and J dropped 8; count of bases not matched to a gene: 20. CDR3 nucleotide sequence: TGTGCCAGCTGCCAATACACCCCAGCGGGAGATTTGGATGAGCAGTTCTTC. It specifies CASCQYTPAGDLDEQFF.

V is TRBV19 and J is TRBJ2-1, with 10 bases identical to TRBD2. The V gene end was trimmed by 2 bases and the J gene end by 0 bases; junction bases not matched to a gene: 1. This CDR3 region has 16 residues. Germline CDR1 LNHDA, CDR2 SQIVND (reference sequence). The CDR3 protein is CASSILAGVSYNEQFF. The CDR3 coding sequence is TGTGCCAGTAGTATACTAGCGGGGGTCTCCTACAATGAGCAGTTCTTC.

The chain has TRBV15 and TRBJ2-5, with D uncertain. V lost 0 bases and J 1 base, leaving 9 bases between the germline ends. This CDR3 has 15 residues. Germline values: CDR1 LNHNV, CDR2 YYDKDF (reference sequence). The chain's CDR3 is CATSRDPVVQETQYF. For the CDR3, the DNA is TGTGCCACCAGCAGAGATCCGGTAGTCCAAGAGACCCAGTACTTC.

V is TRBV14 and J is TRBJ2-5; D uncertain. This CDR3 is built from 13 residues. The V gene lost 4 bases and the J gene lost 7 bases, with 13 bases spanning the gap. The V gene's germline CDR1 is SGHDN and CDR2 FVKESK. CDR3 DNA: TGTGCCAGCAGCCCGACACAACTCGGGACCCAGTACTTC. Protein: CASSPTQLGTQYF.

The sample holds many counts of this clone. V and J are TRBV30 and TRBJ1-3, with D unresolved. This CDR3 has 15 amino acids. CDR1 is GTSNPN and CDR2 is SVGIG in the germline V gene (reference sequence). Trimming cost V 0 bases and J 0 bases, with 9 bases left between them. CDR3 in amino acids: CAWSVEEGSGNTIYF. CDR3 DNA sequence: TGTGCCTGGAGTGTCGAAGAGGGCTCTGGAAACACCATATATTTT.

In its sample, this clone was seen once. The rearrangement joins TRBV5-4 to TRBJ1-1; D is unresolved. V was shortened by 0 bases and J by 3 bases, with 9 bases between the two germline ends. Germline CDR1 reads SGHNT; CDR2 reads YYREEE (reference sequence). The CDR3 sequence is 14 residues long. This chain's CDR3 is CASSLVSVDTEAFF. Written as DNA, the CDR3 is TGTGCCAGCAGCTTGGTGTCAGTTGACACTGAAGCTTTCTTT.

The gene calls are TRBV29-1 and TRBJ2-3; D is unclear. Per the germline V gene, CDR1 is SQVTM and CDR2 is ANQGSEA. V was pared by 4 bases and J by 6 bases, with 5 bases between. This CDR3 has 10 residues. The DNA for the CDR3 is TGCAGCGTTGTCCAGGATACGCAGTATTTT. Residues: CSVVQDTQYF.

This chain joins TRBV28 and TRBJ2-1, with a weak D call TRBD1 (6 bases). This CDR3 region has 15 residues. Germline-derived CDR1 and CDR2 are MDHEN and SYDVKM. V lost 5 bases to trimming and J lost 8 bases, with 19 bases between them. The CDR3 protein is CASSIRDKHLDEQFF. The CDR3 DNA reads TGTGCCAGCAGTATCCGGGACAAACACCTCGATGAGCAGTTCTTC.

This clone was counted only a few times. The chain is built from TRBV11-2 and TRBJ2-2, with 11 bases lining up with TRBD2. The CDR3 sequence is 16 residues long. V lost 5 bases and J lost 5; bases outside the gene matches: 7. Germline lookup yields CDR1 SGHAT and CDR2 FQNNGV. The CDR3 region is CASSNTGTSGTGELFF. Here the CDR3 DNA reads TGTGCCAGCAGCAATACCGGGACTAGCGGAACCGGGGAGCTGTTTTTT.

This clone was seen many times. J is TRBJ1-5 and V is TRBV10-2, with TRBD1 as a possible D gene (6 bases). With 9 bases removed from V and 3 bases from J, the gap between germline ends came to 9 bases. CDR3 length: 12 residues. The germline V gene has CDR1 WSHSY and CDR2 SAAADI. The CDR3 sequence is CASQGYNQPQHF. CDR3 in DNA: TGCGCCAGTCAGGGGTACAATCAGCCCCAGCATTTT.

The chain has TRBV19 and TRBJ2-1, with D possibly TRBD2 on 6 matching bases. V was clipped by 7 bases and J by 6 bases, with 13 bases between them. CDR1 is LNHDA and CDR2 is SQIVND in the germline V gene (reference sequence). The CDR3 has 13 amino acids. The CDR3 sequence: CASTPDYGNEQFF. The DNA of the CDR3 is TGTGCCAGTACCCCGGACTACGGCAATGAGCAGTTCTTC.